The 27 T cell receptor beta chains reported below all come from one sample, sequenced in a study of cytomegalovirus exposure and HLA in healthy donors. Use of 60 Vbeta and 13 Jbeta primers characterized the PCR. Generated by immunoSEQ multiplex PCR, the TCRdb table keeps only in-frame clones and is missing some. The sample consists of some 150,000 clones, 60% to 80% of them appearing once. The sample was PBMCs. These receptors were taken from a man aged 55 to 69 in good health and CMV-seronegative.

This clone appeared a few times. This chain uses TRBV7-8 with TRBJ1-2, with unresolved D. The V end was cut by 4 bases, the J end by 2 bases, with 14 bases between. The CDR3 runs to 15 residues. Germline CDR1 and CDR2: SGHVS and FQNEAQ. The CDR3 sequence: CASSSAGPPNYGYTF. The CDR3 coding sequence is TGTGCCAGCAGCTCTGCAGGTCCCCCAAACTATGGCTACACCTTC.

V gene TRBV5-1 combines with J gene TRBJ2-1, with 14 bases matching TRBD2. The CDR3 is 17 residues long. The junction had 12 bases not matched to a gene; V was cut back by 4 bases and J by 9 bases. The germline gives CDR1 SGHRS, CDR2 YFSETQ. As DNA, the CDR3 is TGCGCCAGCAGCGCTGTACCCGGGACTAGCGGGAGAGGTGAGCAGTTCTTC. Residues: CASSAVPGTSGRGEQFF.

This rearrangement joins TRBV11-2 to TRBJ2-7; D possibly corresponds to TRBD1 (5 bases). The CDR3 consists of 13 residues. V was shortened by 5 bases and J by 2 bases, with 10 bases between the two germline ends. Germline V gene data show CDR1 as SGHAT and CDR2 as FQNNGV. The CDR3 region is CASSPTDTYEQYF. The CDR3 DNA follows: TGTGCCAGCAGCCCGACAGATACCTACGAGCAGTACTTC.

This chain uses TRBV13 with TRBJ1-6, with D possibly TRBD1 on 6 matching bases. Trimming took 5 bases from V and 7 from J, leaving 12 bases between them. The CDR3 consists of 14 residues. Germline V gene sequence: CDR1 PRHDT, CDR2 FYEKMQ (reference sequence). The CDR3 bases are TGTGCCAGCAGCCTCAGGGGTTGGAATTCACCCCTCCACTTT. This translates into CASSLRGWNSPLHF.

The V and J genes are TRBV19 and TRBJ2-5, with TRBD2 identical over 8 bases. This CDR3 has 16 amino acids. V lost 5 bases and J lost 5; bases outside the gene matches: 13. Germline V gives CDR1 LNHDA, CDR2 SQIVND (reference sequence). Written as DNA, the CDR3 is TGTGCCAGTAGTCCCCGTGGCCTCGGGAGGGAGGAGACCCAGTACTTC. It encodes CASSPRGLGREETQYF. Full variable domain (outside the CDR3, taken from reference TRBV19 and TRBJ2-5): DGGITQSPKYLFRKEGQNVTLSCEQNLNHDAMYWYRQDPGQGLRLIYYSQIVNDFQKGDIAEGYSVSREKKESFPLTVTSAQKNPTAFYLCASSPRGLGREETQYFGPGTRLLVL.

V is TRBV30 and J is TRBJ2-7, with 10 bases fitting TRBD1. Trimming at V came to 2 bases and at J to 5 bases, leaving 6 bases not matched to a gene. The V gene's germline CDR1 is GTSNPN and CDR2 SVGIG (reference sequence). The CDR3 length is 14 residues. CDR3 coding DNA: TGTGCCTGGAGTTGGGACAGGGGCCGGGACGAGCAGTACTTC. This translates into CAWSWDRGRDEQYF. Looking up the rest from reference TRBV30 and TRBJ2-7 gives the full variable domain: SQTIHQWPATLVQPVGSPLSLECTVEGTSNPNLYWYRQAAGRGLQLLFYSVGIGQISSEVPQNLSASRPQDRQFILSSKKLLLSDSGFYLCAWSWDRGRDEQYFGPGTRLTVT.

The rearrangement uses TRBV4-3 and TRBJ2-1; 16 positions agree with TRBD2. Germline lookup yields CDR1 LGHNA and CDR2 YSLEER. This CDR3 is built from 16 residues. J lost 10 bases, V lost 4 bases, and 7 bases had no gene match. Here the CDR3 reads CASSPGTSGGGGEQFF. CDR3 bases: TGCGCCAGCAGCCCCGGGACTAGCGGGGGGGGTGGGGAGCAGTTCTTC.

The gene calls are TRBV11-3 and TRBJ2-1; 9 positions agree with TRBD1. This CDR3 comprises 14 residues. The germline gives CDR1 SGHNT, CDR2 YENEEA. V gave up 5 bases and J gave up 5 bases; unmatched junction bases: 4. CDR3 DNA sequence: TGTGCCAGCAGCCTGGGACAGGGCCACAATGAGCAGTTCTTC. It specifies CASSLGQGHNEQFF.

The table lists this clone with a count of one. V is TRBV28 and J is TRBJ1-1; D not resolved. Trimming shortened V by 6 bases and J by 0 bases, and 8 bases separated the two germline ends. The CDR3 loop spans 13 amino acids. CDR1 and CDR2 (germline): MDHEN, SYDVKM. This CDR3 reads CASREVLNTEAFF. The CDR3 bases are TGTGCCAGCAGAGAGGTTCTGAACACTGAAGCTTTCTTT.

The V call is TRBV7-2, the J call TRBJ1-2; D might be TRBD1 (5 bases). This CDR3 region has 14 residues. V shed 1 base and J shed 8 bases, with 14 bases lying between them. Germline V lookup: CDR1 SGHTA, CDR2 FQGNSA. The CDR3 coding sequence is TGTGCCAGCAGCTTAGATGGGCAAGGGGTCGGCTACACCTTC. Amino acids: CASSLDGQGVGYTF.

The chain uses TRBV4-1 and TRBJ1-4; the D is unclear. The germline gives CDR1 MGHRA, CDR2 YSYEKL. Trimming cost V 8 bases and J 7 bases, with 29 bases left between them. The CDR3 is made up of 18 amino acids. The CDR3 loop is CASQSLFFVEARGEKLFF. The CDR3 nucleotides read TGCGCCAGCCAGTCTCTGTTCTTCGTCGAGGCTCGAGGTGAAAAACTGTTTTTT.

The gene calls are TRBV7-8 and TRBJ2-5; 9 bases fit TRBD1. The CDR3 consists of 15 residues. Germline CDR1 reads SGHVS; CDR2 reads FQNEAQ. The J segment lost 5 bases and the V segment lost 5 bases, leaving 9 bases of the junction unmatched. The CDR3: CASSPYRGRGETQYF. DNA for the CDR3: TGTGCCAGCAGCCCGTACAGGGGGCGAGGTGAGACCCAGTACTTC.

The CDR3 region is CASTMQGAEETQYF. CDR3 in DNA: TGCGCCAGCACCATGCAGGGGGCAGAGGAGACCCAGTACTTC. V gene TRBV5-1 combines with J gene TRBJ2-5; 8 bases map to TRBD1. Germline CDR1 and CDR2: SGHRS and YFSETQ. The CDR3 has 14 amino acids. V gave up 6 bases and J gave up 5 bases; unmatched junction bases: 9.

The CDR3 reads CARSLQGRDSPLHF. DNA of the CDR3: TGTGCCAGAAGCTTGCAGGGGCGGGATTCACCCCTCCACTTT. This sequence joins TRBV5-3 and TRBJ1-6; the D gene is possibly TRBD1 (6 bases). TRBV5-3 has ORF status, its function being uncertain. V lost 1 base and J lost 8, with 10 bases in between. CDR3 length: 14 amino acids.

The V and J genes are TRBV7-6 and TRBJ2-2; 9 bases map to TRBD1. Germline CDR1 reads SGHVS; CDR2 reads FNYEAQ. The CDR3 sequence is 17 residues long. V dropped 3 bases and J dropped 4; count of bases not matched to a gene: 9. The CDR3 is CASSFLRTGVGTGELFF. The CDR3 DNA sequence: TGTGCCAGCAGCTTCCTCCGGACAGGGGTCGGCACCGGGGAGCTGTTTTTT.

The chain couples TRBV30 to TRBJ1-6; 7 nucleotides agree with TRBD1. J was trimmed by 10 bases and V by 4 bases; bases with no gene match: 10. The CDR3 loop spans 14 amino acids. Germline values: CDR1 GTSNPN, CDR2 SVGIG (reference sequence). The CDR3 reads CAWTIDRVGSPLHF. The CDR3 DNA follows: TGTGCCTGGACTATAGACAGGGTCGGCTCACCCCTCCACTTT.

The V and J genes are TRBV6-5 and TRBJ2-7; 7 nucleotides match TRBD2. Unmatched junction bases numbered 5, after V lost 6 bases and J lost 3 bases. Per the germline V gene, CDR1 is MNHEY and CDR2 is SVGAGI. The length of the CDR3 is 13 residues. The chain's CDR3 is CASRGGEVYEQYF. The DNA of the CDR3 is TGTGCCAGCAGGGGAGGGGAGGTCTACGAGCAGTACTTC.

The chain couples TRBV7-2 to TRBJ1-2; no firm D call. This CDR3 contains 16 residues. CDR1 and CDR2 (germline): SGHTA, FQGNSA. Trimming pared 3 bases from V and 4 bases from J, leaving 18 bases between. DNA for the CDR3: TGTGCCAGCAGCTTGAAACGGGAACTTACCCCCTATGGCTACACCTTC. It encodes CASSLKRELTPYGYTF. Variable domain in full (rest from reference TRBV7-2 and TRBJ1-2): GAGVSQSPSNKVTEKGKDVELRCDPISGHTALYWYRQSLGQGLEFLIYFQGNSAPDKSGLPSDRFSAERTGGSVSTLTIQRTQQEDSAVYLCASSLKRELTPYGYTFGSGTRLTVV.

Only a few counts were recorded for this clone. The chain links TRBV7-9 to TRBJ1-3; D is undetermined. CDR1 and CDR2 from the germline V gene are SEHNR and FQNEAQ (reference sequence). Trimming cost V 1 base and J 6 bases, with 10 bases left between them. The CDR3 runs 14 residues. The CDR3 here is CASSLGTLANTIYF. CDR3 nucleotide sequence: TGTGCCAGCAGCTTAGGCACGTTGGCAAACACCATATATTTT.

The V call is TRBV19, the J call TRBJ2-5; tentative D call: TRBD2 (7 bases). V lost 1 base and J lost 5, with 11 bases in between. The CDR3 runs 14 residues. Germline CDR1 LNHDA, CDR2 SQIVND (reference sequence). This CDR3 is CASSIGGGRETQYF. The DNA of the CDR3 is TGTGCCAGTAGTATAGGGGGGGGGCGGGAGACCCAGTACTTC. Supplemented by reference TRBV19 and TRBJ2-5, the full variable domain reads DGGITQSPKYLFRKEGQNVTLSCEQNLNHDAMYWYRQDPGQGLRLIYYSQIVNDFQKGDIAEGYSVSREKKESFPLTVTSAQKNPTAFYLCASSIGGGRETQYFGPGTRLLVL.

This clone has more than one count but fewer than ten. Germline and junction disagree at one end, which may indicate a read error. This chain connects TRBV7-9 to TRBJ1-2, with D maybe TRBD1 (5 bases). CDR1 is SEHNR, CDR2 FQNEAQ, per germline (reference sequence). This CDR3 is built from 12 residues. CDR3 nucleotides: TGTTCCAGCAGCTACGACAGCTATGGCTACACCTTC. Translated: CSSSYDSYGYTF.

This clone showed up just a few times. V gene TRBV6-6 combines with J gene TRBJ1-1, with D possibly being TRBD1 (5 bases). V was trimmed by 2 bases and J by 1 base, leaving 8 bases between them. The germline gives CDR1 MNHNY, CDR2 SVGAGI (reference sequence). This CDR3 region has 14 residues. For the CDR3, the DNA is TGTGCCAGCAGTTACATCGGGGGGAACACTGAAGCTTTCTTT. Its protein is CASSYIGGNTEAFF.

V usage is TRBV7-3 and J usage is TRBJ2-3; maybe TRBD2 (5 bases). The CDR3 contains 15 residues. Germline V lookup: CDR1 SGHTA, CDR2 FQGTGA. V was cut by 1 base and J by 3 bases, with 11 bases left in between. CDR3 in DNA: TGTGCCAGCAGCTTAAGGGGAAGGAGGACAGATACGCAGTATTTT. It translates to CASSLRGRRTDTQYF.

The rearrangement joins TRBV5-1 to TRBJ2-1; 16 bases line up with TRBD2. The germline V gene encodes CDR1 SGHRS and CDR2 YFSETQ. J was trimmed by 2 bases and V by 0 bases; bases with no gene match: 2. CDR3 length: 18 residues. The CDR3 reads CASSLEGLAGGPYNEQFF. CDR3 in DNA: TGCGCCAGCAGCTTGGAGGGACTAGCGGGGGGGCCCTACAATGAGCAGTTCTTC.

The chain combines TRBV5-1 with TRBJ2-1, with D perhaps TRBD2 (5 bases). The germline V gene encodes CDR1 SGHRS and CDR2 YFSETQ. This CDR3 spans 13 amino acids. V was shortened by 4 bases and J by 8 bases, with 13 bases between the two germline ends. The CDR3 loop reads CASSPRMRDEQFF. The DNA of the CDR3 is TGCGCCAGCAGCCCCCGAATGAGGGATGAGCAGTTCTTC.

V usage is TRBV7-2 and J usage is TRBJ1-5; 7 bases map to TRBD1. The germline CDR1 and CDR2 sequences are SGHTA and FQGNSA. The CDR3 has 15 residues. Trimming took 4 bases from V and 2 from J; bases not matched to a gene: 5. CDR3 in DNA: TGTGCCAGCAGCTCCACAGGGGAGGGCAATCAGCCCCAGCATTTT. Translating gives CASSSTGEGNQPQHF.

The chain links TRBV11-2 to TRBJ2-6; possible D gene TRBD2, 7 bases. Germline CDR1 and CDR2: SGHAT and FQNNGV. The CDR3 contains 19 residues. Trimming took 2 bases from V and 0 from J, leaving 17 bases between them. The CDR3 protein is CASSLTQGRGDSGANVLTF. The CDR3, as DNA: TGTGCCAGCAGCTTAACTCAGGGGAGGGGGGACTCTGGGGCCAACGTCCTGACTTTC.